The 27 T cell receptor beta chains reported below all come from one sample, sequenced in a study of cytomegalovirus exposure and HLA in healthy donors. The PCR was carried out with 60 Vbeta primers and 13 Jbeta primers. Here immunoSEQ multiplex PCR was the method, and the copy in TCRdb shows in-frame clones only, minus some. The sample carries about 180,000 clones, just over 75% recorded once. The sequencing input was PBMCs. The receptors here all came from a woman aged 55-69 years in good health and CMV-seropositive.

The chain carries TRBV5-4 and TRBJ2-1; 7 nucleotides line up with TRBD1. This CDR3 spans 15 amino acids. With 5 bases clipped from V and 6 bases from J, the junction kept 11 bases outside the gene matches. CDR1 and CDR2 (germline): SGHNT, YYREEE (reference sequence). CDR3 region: CASRRLGTALNEQFF. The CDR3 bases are TGTGCCAGCAGACGTCTGGGGACAGCTCTCAATGAGCAGTTCTTC.

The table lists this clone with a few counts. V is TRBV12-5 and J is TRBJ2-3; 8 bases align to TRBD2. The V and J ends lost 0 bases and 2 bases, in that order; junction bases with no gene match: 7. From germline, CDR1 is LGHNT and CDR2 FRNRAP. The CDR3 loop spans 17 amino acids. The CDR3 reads CASGLVLAGGLTDTQYF. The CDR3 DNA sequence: TGTGCTAGTGGTTTGGTATTGGCGGGGGGCCTCACAGATACGCAGTATTTT.

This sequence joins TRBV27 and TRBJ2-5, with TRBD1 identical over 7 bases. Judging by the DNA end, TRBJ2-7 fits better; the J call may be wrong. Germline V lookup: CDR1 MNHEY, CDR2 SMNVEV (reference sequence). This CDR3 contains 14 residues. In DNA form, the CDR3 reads TGTGCCAGCAGTTCTTGGACAGGTCCCTACGAGCAGTACTTC. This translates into CASSSWTGPYEQYF.

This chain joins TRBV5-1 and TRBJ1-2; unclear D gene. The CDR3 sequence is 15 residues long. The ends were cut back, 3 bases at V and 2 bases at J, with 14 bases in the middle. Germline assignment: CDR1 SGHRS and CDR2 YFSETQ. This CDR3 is CASSSAAGFNYGYTF. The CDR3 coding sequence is TGCGCCAGCAGCTCGGCCGCAGGTTTCAACTATGGCTACACCTTC.

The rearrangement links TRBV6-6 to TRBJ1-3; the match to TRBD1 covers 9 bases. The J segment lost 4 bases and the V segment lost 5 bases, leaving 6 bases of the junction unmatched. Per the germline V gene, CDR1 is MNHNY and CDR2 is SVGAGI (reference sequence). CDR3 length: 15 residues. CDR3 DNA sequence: TGTGCCAGCAGTGCAGACAGGGGGTTGGGAAACACCATATATTTT. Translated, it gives CASSADRGLGNTIYF.

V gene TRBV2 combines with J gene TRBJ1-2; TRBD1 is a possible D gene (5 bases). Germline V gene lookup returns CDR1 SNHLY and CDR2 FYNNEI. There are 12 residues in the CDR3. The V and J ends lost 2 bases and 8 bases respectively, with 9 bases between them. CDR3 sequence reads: CASSEQGRGYTF. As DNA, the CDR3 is TGTGCCAGCAGTGAACAGGGTAGGGGCTACACCTTC.

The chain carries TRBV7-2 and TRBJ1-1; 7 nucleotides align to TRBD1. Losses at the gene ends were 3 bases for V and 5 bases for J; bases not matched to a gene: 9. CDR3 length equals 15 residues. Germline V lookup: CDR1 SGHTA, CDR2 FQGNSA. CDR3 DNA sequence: TGTGCCAGCAGCTTTTCCCGGACAGGTCCTACTGAAGCTTTCTTT. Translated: CASSFSRTGPTEAFF. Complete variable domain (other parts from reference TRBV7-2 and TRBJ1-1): GAGVSQSPSNKVTEKGKDVELRCDPISGHTALYWYRQSLGQGLEFLIYFQGNSAPDKSGLPSDRFSAERTGGSVSTLTIQRTQQEDSAVYLCASSFSRTGPTEAFFGQGTRLTVV.

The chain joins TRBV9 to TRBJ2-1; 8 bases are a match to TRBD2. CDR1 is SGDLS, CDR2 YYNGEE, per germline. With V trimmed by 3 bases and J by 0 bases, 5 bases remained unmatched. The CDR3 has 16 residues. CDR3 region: CASSALTSDSYNEQFF. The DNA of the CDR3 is TGTGCCAGCAGCGCCCTGACTAGCGACTCCTACAATGAGCAGTTCTTC.

The CDR3: CASSIERDILFF. CDR3 DNA: TGTGCCAGCAGCATAGAGCGGGACATCCTGTTTTTT. The chain is built from TRBV7-2 and TRBJ1-4; D might be TRBD1 (6 bases). This CDR3 has 12 residues. Germline V gives CDR1 SGHTA, CDR2 FQGNSA. V was clipped by 5 bases and J by 14 bases, with 15 bases between them.

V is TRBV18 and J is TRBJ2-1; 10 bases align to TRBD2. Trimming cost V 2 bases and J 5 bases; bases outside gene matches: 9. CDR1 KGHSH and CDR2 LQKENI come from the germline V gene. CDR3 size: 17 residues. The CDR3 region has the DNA TGTGCCAGCTCACCAACCCTAGCGGGAGAGGTGGACAATGAGCAGTTCTTC. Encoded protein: CASSPTLAGEVDNEQFF.

CDR3 residues: CASSFPGVSSYEQYF. The CDR3 DNA reads TGTGCCAGCAGCTTCCCGGGAGTCTCCTCCTACGAGCAGTACTTC. This chain links TRBV7-9 with TRBJ2-7, with D maybe TRBD2 (6 bases). The CDR3 length is 15 residues. Trimming shortened V by 3 bases and J by 0 bases, and 12 bases separated the two germline ends. The germline CDR1 and CDR2 sequences are SEHNR and FQNEAQ (reference sequence).

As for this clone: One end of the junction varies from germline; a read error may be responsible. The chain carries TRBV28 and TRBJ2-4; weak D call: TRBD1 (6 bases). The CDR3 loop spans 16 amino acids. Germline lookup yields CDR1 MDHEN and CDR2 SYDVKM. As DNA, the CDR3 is TGTGCCAGCAGTGATTACAGGGATCTAGCCAAAAACAGTCAGTACTTC. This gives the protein CASSDYRDLAKNSQYF.

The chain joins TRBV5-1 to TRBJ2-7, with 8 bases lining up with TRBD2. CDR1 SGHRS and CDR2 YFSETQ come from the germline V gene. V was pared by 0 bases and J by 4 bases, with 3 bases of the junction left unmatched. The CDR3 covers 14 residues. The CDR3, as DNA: TGCGCCAGCAGCTTGGGAACTAGCGGATACGAGCAGTACTTC. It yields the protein CASSLGTSGYEQYF.

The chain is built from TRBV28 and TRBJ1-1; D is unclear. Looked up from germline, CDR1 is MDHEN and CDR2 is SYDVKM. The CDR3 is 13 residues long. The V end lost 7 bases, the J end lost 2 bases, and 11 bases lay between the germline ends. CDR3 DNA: TGTGCCAGCACGGACTATAAAAACACTGAAGCTTTCTTT. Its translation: CASTDYKNTEAFF. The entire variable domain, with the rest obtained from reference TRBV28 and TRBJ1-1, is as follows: DVKVTQSSRYLVKRTGEKVFLECVQDMDHENMFWYRQDPGLGLRLIYFSYDVKMKEKGDIPEGYSVSREKKERFSLILESASTNQTSMYLCASTDYKNTEAFFGQGTRLTVV.

The CDR3 coding sequence is TGCGCCAGCAGCCGGGAGAGCGGGAATAACTATGGCTACACCTTC. It encodes CASSRESGNNYGYTF. The rearrangement joins TRBV4-1 to TRBJ1-2; D unresolved. This CDR3 has 15 residues. Trimming pared 4 bases from V and 1 base from J, leaving 13 bases between. Germline V gene data show CDR1 as MGHRA and CDR2 as YSYEKL.

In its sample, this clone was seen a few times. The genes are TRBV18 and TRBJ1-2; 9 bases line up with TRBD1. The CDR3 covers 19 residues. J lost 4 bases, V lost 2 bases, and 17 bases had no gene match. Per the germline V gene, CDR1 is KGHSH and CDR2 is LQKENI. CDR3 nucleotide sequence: TGTGCCAGCTCACCATTAGGACAGGGGTCACACTTATGGATCTATGGCTACACCTTC. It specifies CASSPLGQGSHLWIYGYTF.

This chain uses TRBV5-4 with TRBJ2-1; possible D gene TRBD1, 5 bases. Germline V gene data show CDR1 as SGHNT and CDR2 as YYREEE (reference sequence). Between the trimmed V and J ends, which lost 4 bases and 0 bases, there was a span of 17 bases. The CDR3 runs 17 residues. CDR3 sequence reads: CASSRRLGLGSYNEQFF. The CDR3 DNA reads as TGTGCCAGCAGCCGTCGGTTGGGGCTAGGCTCCTACAATGAGCAGTTCTTC.

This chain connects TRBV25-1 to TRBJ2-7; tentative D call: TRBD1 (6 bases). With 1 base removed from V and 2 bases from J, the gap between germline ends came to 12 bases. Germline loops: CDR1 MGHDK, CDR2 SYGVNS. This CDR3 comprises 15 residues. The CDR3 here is CASSESLGHTYEQYF. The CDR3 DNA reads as TGTGCCAGCAGTGAATCCCTGGGACACACCTACGAGCAGTACTTC.

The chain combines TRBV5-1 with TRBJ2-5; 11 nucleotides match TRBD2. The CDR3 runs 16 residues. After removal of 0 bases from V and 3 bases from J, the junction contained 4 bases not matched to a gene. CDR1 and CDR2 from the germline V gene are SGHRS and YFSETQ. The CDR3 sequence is CASSLVLAGAEETQYF. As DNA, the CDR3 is TGCGCCAGCAGCTTGGTACTAGCGGGAGCGGAAGAGACCCAGTACTTC. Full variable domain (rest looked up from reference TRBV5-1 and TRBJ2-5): KAGVTQTPRYLIKTRGQQVTLSCSPISGHRSVSWYQQTPGQGLQFLFEYFSETQRNKGNFPGRFSGRQFSNSRSEMNVSTLELGDSALYLCASSLVLAGAEETQYFGPGTRLLVL.

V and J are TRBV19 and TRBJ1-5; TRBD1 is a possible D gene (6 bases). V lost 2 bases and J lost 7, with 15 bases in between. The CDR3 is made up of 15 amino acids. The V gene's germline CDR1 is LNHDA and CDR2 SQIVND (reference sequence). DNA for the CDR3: TGTGCCAGTAGTATATTTTCAGGGGTGGAGCAGCCCCAGCATTTT. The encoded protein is CASSIFSGVEQPQHF.

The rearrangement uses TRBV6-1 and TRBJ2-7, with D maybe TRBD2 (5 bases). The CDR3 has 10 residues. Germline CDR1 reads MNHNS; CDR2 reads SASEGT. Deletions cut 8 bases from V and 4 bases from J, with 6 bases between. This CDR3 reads CASRGYEQYF. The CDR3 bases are TGTGCCAGCCGCGGGTACGAGCAGTACTTC.

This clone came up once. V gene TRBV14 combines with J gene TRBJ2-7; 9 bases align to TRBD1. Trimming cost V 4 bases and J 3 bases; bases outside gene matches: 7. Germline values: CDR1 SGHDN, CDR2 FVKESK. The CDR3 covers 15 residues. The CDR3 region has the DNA TGTGCCAGCAGCCGCGGGACAGGGTTATTCTACGAGCAGTACTTC. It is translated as CASSRGTGLFYEQYF. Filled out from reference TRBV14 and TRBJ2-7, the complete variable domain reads EAGVTQFPSHSVIEKGQTVTLRCDPISGHDNLYWYRRVMGKEIKFLLHFVKESKQDESGMPNNRFLAERTGGTYSTLKVQPAELEDSGVYFCASSRGTGLFYEQYFGPGTRLTVT.

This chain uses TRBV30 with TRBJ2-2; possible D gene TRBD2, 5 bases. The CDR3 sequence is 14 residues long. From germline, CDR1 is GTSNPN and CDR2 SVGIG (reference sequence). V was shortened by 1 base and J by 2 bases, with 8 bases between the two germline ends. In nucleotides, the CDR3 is TGTGCCTGGAGTGCGAGGACTAACACCGGGGAGCTGTTTTTT. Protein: CAWSARTNTGELFF.

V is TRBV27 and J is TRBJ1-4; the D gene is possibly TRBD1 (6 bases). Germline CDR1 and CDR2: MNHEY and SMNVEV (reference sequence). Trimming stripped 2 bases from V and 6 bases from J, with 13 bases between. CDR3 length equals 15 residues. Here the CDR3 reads CASSLGLDRHEKLFF. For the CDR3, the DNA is TGTGCCAGCAGTTTAGGCCTTGACAGGCATGAAAAACTGTTTTTT. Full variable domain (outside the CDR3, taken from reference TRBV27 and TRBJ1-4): EAQVTQNPRYLITVTGKKLTVTCSQNMNHEYMSWYRQDPGLGLRQIYYSMNVEVTDKGDVPEGYKVSRKEKRNFPLILESPSPNQTSLYFCASSLGLDRHEKLFFGSGTQLSVL.

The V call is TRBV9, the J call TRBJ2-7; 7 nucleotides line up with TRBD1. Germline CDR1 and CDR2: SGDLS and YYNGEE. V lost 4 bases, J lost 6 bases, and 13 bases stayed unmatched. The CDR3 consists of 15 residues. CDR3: CASSTTGVFGGEQYF. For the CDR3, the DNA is TGTGCCAGCAGCACTACAGGGGTTTTTGGAGGCGAGCAGTACTTC.

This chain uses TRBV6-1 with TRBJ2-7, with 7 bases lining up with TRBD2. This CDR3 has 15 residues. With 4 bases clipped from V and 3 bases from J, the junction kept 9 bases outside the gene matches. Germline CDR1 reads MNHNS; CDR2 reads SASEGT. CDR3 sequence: CASSVFVGGIYEQYF. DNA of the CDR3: TGTGCCAGCAGTGTTTTTGTGGGAGGGATCTACGAGCAGTACTTC.

Written as DNA, the CDR3 is TGTGCCAGCAGCGTTCAGGGGGCGTACCAAGAGACCCAGTACTTC. Its translation: CASSVQGAYQETQYF. The chain joins TRBV2 to TRBJ2-5; 8 nucleotides agree with TRBD1. With 6 bases clipped from V and 0 bases from J, the junction kept 6 bases outside the gene matches. Germline-derived CDR1 and CDR2 are SNHLY and FYNNEI. The CDR3 loop spans 15 amino acids.